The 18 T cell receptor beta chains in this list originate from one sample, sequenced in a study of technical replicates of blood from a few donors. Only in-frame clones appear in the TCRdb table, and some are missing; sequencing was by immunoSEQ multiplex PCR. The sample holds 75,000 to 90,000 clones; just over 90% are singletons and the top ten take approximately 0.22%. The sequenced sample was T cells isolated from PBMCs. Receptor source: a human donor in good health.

DNA for the CDR3: TGTGCCAGCAGTGTGACAGGGAATAGTGAAAAACTGTTTTTT. It specifies CASSVTGNSEKLFF. The gene calls are TRBV6-1 and TRBJ1-4, with 7 bases lining up with TRBD1. The ends lost 4 bases at V and 7 bases at J; junction bases unmatched: 6. CDR1 and CDR2 (germline): MNHNS, SASEGT. The CDR3 sequence is 14 residues long.

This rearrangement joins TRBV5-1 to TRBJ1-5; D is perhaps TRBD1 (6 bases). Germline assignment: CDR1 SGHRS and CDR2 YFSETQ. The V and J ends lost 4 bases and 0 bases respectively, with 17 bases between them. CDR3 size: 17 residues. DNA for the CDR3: TGCGCCAGCAGCCCCGACGAAACAGGGAATAGCAATCAGCCCCAGCATTTT. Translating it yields CASSPDETGNSNQPQHF.

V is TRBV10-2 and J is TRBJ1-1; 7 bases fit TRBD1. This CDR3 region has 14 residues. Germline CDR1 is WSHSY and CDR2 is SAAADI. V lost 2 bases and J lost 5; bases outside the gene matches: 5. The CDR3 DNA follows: TGCGCCAGCAGTGAGGAGGGGGCGCGTACTGAAGCTTTCTTT. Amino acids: CASSEEGARTEAFF.

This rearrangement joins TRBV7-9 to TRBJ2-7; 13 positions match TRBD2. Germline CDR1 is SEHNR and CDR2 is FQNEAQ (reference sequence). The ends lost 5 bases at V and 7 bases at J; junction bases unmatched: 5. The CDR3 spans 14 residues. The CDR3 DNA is TGTGCCAGCAGCCCGACTAGCGGGGGGCAAGAGCAGTACTTC. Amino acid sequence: CASSPTSGGQEQYF.

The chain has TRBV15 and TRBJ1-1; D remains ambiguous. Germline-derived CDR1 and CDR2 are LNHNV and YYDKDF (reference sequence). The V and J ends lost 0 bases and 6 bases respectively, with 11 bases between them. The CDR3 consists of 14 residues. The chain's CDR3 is CATSRDRQSPEAFF. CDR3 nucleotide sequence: TGTGCCACCAGCAGAGATCGACAATCTCCTGAAGCTTTCTTT.

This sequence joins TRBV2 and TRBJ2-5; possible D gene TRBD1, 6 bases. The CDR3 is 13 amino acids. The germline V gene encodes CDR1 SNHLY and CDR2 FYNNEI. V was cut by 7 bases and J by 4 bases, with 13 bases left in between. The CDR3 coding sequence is TGTGCCAGCACAGGGGTTTGGGGAGAGACCCAGTACTTC. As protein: CASTGVWGETQYF.

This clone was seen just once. The chain's CDR3 is CASSLSPTSGGWYEQYF. The CDR3 DNA reads TGCGCCAGCAGCTTGAGCCCCACTAGCGGGGGGTGGTACGAGCAGTACTTC. J is TRBJ2-7 and V is TRBV5-1; 12 nucleotides agree with TRBD2. J lost 4 bases, V lost 1 base, and 9 bases had no gene match. Per germline, CDR1 SGHRS and CDR2 YFSETQ. The CDR3 totals 17 residues.

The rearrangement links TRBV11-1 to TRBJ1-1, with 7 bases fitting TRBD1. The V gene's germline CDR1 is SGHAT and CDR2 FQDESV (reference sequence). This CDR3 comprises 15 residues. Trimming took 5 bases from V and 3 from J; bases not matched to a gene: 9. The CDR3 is CASSLDRARDTEAFF. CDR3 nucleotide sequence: TGTGCCAGCAGCCTCGACAGGGCCAGGGACACTGAAGCTTTCTTT.

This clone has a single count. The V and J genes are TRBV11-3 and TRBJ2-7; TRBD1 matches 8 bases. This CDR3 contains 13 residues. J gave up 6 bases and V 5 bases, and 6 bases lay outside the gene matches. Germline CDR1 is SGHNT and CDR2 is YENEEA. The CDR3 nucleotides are TGTGCCAGCAGCCTCGGACAGGGTAGCGAGCAGTACTTC. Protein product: CASSLGQGSEQYF.

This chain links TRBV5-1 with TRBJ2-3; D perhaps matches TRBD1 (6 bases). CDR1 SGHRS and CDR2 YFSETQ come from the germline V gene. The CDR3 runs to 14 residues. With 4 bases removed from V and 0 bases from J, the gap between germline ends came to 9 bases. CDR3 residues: CASSVGQSTDTQYF. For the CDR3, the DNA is TGCGCCAGCAGCGTTGGACAGAGCACAGATACGCAGTATTTT.

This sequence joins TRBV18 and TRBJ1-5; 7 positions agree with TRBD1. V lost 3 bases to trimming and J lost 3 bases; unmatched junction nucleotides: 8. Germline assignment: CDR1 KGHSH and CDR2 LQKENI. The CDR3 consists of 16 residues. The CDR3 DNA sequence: TGTGCCAGCTCACCGGCCGGGACAGAGGTCAATCAGCCCCAGCATTTT. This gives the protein CASSPAGTEVNQPQHF.

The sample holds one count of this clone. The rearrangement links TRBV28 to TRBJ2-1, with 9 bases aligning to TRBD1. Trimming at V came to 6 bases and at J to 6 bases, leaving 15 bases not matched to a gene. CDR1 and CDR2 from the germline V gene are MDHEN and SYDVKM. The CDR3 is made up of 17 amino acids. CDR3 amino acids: CASSITLRDRAVNEQFF. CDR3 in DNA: TGTGCCAGCAGCATAACATTACGGGACAGGGCCGTCAATGAGCAGTTCTTC.

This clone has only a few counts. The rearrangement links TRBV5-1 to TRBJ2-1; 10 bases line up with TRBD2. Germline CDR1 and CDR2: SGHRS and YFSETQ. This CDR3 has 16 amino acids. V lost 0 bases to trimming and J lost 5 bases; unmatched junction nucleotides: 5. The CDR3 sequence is CASSLALAGGHNEQFF. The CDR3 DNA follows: TGCGCCAGCAGCTTGGCCTTAGCGGGGGGCCACAATGAGCAGTTCTTC. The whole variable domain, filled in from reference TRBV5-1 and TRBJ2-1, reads KAGVTQTPRYLIKTRGQQVTLSCSPISGHRSVSWYQQTPGQGLQFLFEYFSETQRNKGNFPGRFSGRQFSNSRSEMNVSTLELGDSALYLCASSLALAGGHNEQFFGPGTRLTVL.

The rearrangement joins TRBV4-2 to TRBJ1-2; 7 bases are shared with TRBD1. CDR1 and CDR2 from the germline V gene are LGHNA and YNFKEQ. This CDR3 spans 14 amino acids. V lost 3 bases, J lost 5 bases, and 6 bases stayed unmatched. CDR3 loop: CASSQGQLTYGYTF. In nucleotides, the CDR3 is TGTGCCAGCAGCCAGGGACAGCTCACATATGGCTACACCTTC.

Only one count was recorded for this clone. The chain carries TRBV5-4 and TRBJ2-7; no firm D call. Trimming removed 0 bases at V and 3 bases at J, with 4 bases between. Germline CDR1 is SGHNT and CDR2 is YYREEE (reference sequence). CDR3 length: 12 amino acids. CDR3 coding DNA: TGTGCCAGCAGCTTGGATCGCTACGAGCAGTACTTC. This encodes CASSLDRYEQYF.

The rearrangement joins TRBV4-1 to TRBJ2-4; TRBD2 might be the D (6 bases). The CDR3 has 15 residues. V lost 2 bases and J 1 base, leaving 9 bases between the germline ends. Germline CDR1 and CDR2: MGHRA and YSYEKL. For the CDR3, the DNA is TGCGCCAGCAGCCAAATGGGACTTGCCAAAAACATTCAGTACTTC. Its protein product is CASSQMGLAKNIQYF.

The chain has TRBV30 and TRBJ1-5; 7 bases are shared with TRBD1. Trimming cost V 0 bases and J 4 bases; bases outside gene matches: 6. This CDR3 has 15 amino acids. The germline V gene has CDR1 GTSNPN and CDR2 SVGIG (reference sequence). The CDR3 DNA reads TGTGCCTGGAGTGTAAGGGGGCAGAGGAATCAGCCCCAGCATTTT. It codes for CAWSVRGQRNQPQHF.

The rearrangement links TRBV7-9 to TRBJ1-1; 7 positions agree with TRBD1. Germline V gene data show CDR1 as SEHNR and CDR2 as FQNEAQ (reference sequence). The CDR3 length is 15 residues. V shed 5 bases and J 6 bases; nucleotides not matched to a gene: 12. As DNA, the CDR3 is TGTGCCAGCAGCCACCGACAGGGATTGAGCGCTGAAGCTTTCTTT. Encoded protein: CASSHRQGLSAEAFF.